These 11 T cell receptor beta chains originate from one sample sequenced in a study of blood T cells in healthy people across ages. Combining a sample-barcoded 5' primer with a J-beta primer mix, a second PCR ran for 7 to 11 cycles. One entry per CDR3 protein, called by TCRdb with MiXCR from the 5' RACE reads. The sample carries about 800,000 distinct CDR3 sequences, 55% to 75% recorded once. Sequencing was done on a sample of blood. Receptors were obtained from a man aged 25 to 40 in good health.

This clonotype appeared a single time. The rearrangement links TRBV10-2 to TRBJ1-2, with D hard to call. Germline CDR1 reads WSHSY; CDR2 reads SAAADI. The ends were cut back, 11 bases at V and 10 bases at J, with 17 bases in the middle. The CDR3 is 11 residues long. The CDR3 bases are TGCGCCTCCCGGGCCTGGGATATCTACACCTTC. This codes for CASRAWDIYTF.

This chain joins TRBV5-1 and TRBJ2-5; 9 bases are shared with TRBD2. CDR3 length: 14 residues. Germline CDR1 and CDR2: SGHRS and YFSETQ. V lost 4 bases and J lost 5; bases outside the gene matches: 6. CDR3 nucleotide sequence: TGCGCCAGCAGCCGAGGACTAGCGAGGGAGACCCAGTACTTC. This sequence encodes CASSRGLARETQYF.

Only a few counts were recorded for this clonotype. This chain joins TRBV25-1 and TRBJ2-1, with TRBD2 identical over 9 bases. Germline lookup yields CDR1 MGHDK and CDR2 SYGVNS. Trimming removed 2 bases from V and 2 bases from J; junction bases left unmatched: 7. The CDR3 extends over 17 amino acids. The CDR3 DNA reads as TGTGCCAGCAGTGAAACCTCGATAGCGGGGGCCTACAATGAGCAGTTCTTC. Its translation is CASSETSIAGAYNEQFF.

This chain links TRBV30 with TRBJ2-1; a possible D gene is TRBD2 (5 bases). V was trimmed by 3 bases and J by 6 bases, leaving 12 bases between them. This CDR3 is built from 13 residues. The germline V gene encodes CDR1 GTSNPN and CDR2 SVGIG (reference sequence). The CDR3 nucleotides read TGTGCCTGGAGCCAAGACTACCGCAATGAGCAGTTCTTC. This sequence encodes CAWSQDYRNEQFF.

There are a few counts of this clonotype. The V and J genes are TRBV20-1 and TRBJ2-1; the match to TRBD2 covers 13 bases. The CDR3 is 20 residues long. The germline gives CDR1 DFQATT, CDR2 SNEGSKA (reference sequence). J was trimmed by 9 bases and V by 6 bases; bases with no gene match: 26. This CDR3 is CSASPPLLAGGRLARFEQFF. Here the CDR3 DNA reads TGCAGTGCCTCACCACCTCTACTAGCGGGGGGGCGGCTTGCTCGTTTTGAGCAGTTCTTC.

This clonotype was counted a few times. The chain links TRBV6-1 to TRBJ1-2; D unresolved. This CDR3 has 18 amino acids. The germline V gene has CDR1 MNHNS and CDR2 SASEGT. Trimming left V 0 bases short and J 6 bases short, with 23 bases between. The CDR3 sequence is CASSEANFWEHPVHGYTF. The CDR3 DNA reads TGTGCCAGCAGTGAAGCGAATTTCTGGGAACATCCCGTCCATGGCTACACCTTC.

This clonotype showed up just a few times. The rearrangement uses TRBV11-2 and TRBJ2-6; a possible D gene is TRBD1 (6 bases). There are 15 residues in the CDR3. Looked up from germline, CDR1 is SGHAT and CDR2 is FQNNGV. Deletions cut 5 bases from V and 2 bases from J, with 10 bases between. The CDR3 DNA reads as TGTGCCAGCAGCCCTGACAGGCCTGGGGCCAACGTCCTGACTTTC. This gives the protein CASSPDRPGANVLTF.

This clonotype was seen a few times. The chain carries TRBV7-9 and TRBJ2-5; the D gene could be TRBD1 or TRBD2 (5 bases each). Germline-derived CDR1 and CDR2 are SEHNR and FQNEAQ (reference sequence). This CDR3 region has 16 residues. V lost 5 bases to trimming and J lost 0 bases, with 16 bases between them. The DNA for the CDR3 is TGTGCCAGCAGCCCCTACTTGTTGGGGGACCAAGAGACCCAGTACTTC. Its protein is CASSPYLLGDQETQYF.

The J gene is TRBJ2-7, the V gene TRBV20-1, with TRBD2 identical over 12 bases. V was clipped by 3 bases and J by 6 bases; unmatched bases: 15. Germline loops: CDR1 DFQATT, CDR2 SNEGSKA (reference sequence). This CDR3 has 17 amino acids. In nucleotides, the CDR3 is TGCAGTGCTAGGGGCCTAGCGGGAGGGCCACACTTTCTCGAGCAGTACTTC. Its translation: CSARGLAGGPHFLEQYF.

This clonotype has ten or more counts. CDR3 in amino acids: CSARASGGDTQYF. The CDR3 DNA is TGCAGTGCTAGGGCGAGCGGGGGAGATACGCAGTATTTT. The chain employs TRBV20-1 and TRBJ2-3; 8 nucleotides match TRBD2. The ends lost 3 bases at V and 5 bases at J; junction bases unmatched: 4. Germline loops: CDR1 DFQATT, CDR2 SNEGSKA (reference sequence). CDR3 length: 13 amino acids.

This rearrangement joins TRBV6-1 to TRBJ1-5, with D perhaps TRBD1 (5 bases). Trimming took 7 bases from V and 5 from J, leaving 15 bases between them. The length of the CDR3 is 14 residues. Germline-derived CDR1 and CDR2 are MNHNS and SASEGT. The CDR3 coding sequence is TGTGCCAGCAATGGAAGGGGAAAGTATCAGCCCCAGCATTTT. Translated, it gives CASNGRGKYQPQHF.